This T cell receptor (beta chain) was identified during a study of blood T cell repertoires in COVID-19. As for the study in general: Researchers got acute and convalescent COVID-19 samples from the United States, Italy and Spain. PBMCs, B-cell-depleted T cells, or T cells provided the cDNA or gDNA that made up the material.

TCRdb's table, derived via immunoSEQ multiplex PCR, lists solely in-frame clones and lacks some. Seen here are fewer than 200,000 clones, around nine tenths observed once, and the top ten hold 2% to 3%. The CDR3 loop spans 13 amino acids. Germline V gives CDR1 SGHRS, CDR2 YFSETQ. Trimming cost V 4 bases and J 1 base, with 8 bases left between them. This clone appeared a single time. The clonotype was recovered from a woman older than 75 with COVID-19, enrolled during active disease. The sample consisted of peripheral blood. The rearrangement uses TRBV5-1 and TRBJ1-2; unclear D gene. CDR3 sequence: CASSPGDNYGYTF. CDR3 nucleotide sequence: TGCGCCAGCAGCCCCGGAGATAACTATGGCTACACCTTC.